These 15 T cell receptor beta chains share one sample of origin, sequenced in a study of blood T cell repertoires in COVID-19. Sequencing used immunoSEQ multiplex PCR; TCRdb keeps in-frame clones, though not all of them. The table has a few hundred thousand clones, about nine tenths seen once; the top ten hold roughly 10%. Sequencing was carried out using peripheral blood. Every receptor here comes from a woman aged 25 to 39 with COVID-19, enrolled during active disease.

This clone was picked up one time. The chain is built from TRBV4-1 and TRBJ2-6, with 7 bases lining up with TRBD2. The CDR3 loop spans 15 amino acids. In germline, CDR1 is MGHRA, CDR2 YSYEKL. V gave up 8 bases and J gave up 3 bases; unmatched junction bases: 7. Written as DNA, the CDR3 is TGCGCCAGCCGTGCGGGGGAGTTTGGGGCCAACGTCCTGACTTTC. The encoded protein is CASRAGEFGANVLTF.

This chain uses TRBV12-3 or TRBV12-4 with TRBJ1-2; D might be TRBD1 (6 bases). V gave up 6 bases and J gave up 6 bases, with 14 bases separating them. This CDR3 spans 13 amino acids. Here the CDR3 DNA reads TGTGCCAGCAGACCACAGGGATGGGATGGCTACACCTTC. This translates into CASRPQGWDGYTF.

The gene calls are TRBV7-9 and TRBJ1-4; D unclear. The CDR3 is 15 residues long. Germline V gene sequence: CDR1 SEHNR, CDR2 FQNEAQ (reference sequence). V was pared by 4 bases and J by 2 bases, with 11 bases between. The CDR3, as DNA: TGTGCCAGCAGCTCGAGGGATGCGACTAATGAAAAACTGTTTTTT. It yields the protein CASSSRDATNEKLFF.

This clone was seen once. The V call is TRBV4-2, the J call TRBJ1-6; TRBD1 is a possible D gene (5 bases). The germline V gene has CDR1 LGHNA and CDR2 YNFKEQ. Trimming pared 3 bases from V and 4 bases from J, leaving 10 bases between. The CDR3 contains 15 residues. CDR3 sequence (DNA): TGTGCCAGCAGCCAGCAGGGATATTATAATTCACCCCTCCACTTT. Encoded protein: CASSQQGYYNSPLHF.

This clone was recorded once. Here the CDR3 reads CATSRDRATNEKLFF. In DNA form, the CDR3 reads TGTGCCACCAGCAGGGACAGAGCAACTAATGAAAAACTGTTTTTT. The chain joins TRBV15 to TRBJ1-4; D perhaps matches TRBD1 (6 bases). This CDR3 has 15 residues. In germline, CDR1 is LNHNV, CDR2 YYDKDF (reference sequence). Trimming took 3 bases from V and 0 from J, leaving 8 bases between them.

Written as DNA, the CDR3 is TGTGCCAGTAGCCTTATAGGGGGTTGGGACACTGAAGCTTTCTTT. Protein sequence: CASSLIGGWDTEAFF. The chain is built from TRBV19 and TRBJ1-1; TRBD1 might be the D (6 bases). CDR3 length: 15 amino acids. Trimming pared 6 bases from V and 3 bases from J, leaving 17 bases between. Germline assignment: CDR1 LNHDA and CDR2 SQIVND (reference sequence).

The chain couples TRBV10-1 to TRBJ2-7, with 9 bases fitting TRBD1. The V segment lost 8 bases and the J segment 5 bases; nucleotides outside the gene matches: 7. The CDR3 extends over 13 amino acids. Germline loops: CDR1 WNHNN, CDR2 SYGVQD (reference sequence). CDR3 amino acids: CASSGQGEDEQYF. In DNA form, the CDR3 reads TGCGCCAGCTCGGGACAGGGTGAAGACGAGCAGTACTTC.

This rearrangement joins TRBV3-1 (or the pseudogene TRBV3-2) to TRBJ2-3; 9 bases are a match to TRBD2. The CDR3 runs 11 residues. Per germline, CDR1 LGHDT and CDR2 YNNKEL (reference sequence). The CDR3 nucleotides are TGTGGGCGGGGGGGCCAAGATACGCAGTATTTT. Translation gives CGRGGQDTQYF.

V usage is TRBV10-2 and J usage is TRBJ2-2; 9 bases line up with TRBD2. CDR3 length: 17 residues. V shed 3 bases and J 3 bases; nucleotides not matched to a gene: 8. CDR1 WSHSY and CDR2 SAAADI come from the germline V gene. CDR3 sequence: CASSEPSGGKYTGELFF. The CDR3 DNA is TGCGCCAGCAGTGAACCGAGCGGGGGGAAGTACACCGGGGAGCTGTTTTTT.

This clone was seen once. Other DNA sequences within the sample encode an identical CDR3. This chain connects TRBV9 to TRBJ1-1; no reliable D call. CDR3 length: 13 amino acids. Germline-derived CDR1 and CDR2 are SGDLS and YYNGEE. V gave up 1 base and J gave up 2 bases, with 6 bases separating them. The CDR3 spells CASSVRRNTEAFF. CDR3 coding DNA: TGTGCCAGCAGCGTACGCAGAAACACTGAAGCTTTCTTT.

V gene TRBV10-3 combines with J gene TRBJ1-2; weak D call: TRBD1 (6 bases). From germline, CDR1 is ENHRY and CDR2 SYGVKD. This CDR3 is 13 amino acids long. V was trimmed by 9 bases and J by 2 bases, leaving 13 bases between them. The CDR3 region is CAIGQSQNYGYTF. CDR3 DNA sequence: TGTGCCATAGGACAGTCCCAAAACTATGGCTACACCTTC.

J is TRBJ2-2 and V is TRBV6-5; D is perhaps TRBD2 (6 bases). This CDR3 comprises 15 residues. V lost 6 bases to trimming and J lost 4 bases, with 15 bases between them. Germline V lookup: CDR1 MNHEY, CDR2 SVGAGI. CDR3: CASRLQGGVTGELFF. The CDR3 nucleotides read TGTGCCAGCAGGCTCCAGGGAGGTGTCACCGGGGAGCTGTTTTTT.

The chain joins TRBV5-1 to TRBJ1-1; weak D call: TRBD1 (5 bases). There are 14 residues in the CDR3. The ends were cut back, 6 bases at V and 3 bases at J, with 15 bases in the middle. CDR1 is SGHRS, CDR2 YFSETQ, per germline. CDR3 region: CASTKWRGDTEAFF. The CDR3 DNA sequence: TGCGCCAGCACCAAATGGCGGGGGGACACTGAAGCTTTCTTT.

The chain has TRBV2 and TRBJ2-7; the D gene is possibly TRBD1 (7 bases). The germline V and J ends were trimmed by 4 bases and 6 bases, with 19 bases remaining between them. In germline, CDR1 is SNHLY, CDR2 FYNNEI. The CDR3 sequence is 15 residues long. CDR3 DNA: TGTGCCAGCAGTGTCCCCAGGGGGGATGGTTCCGAGCAGTACTTC. Encoded protein: CASSVPRGDGSEQYF.

This clone has more than one count but fewer than ten. V is TRBV7-7 and J is TRBJ2-7; 7 bases map to TRBD1. The germline V gene encodes CDR1 SSHAT and CDR2 FNYEAQ (reference sequence). The J segment lost 9 bases and the V segment lost 5 bases, leaving 16 bases of the junction unmatched. The CDR3 extends over 15 amino acids. The DNA for the CDR3 is TGTGCCAGCAGCCGTATCGGGACAGCTTCTGATAGGCAGTACTTC. Translation: CASSRIGTASDRQYF.